The T cell receptor beta chain described here comes from a study of T cell repertoires in cytomegalovirus infection. About the research overall: It can be stated that public TCR beta signatures indicated CMV infection as well as a matching HLA type. Regarding the study as a whole: Using cumulative public TCR beta family frequency, the authors identified those who carried CMV together with the relevant HLA. The response measured ex vivo was dominated by TCR beta clonotypes (HLA-C-restricted and CMV-specific).

This clonotype showed up many times. Its cognate antigen is unknown. The germline gene is not matched at one end of the junction; a read error may be the cause. CDR1 and CDR2 (germline): SSHAT, FNYEAQ (reference sequence). The CDR3 is made up of 17 amino acids. MiXCR, applied by TCRdb to the reads, yields one record per CDR3 protein. The table lists approximately 250,000 distinct CDR3 sequences, less than 9.5% of them singletons, with about 14% in the top ten. Material: PBMCs. This receptor was obtained from a human donor in good health (CMV status not recorded). Some clones in this sample may be carry-over from other donors' samples. The V call is TRBV7-7, the J call TRBJ2-3, with TRBD2 matching over 14 bases. As DNA, the CDR3 is TGTGCTAGCAGCCCCCAGACTAGCGGGAGGGGCACAGATACGCAGTATTTT. Translated, it gives CASSPQTSGRGTDTQYF.